This T cell receptor (beta chain) is drawn from a study of T cell changes during pregnancy in multiple sclerosis. V was trimmed by 4 bases and J by 0 bases, leaving 14 bases between them. Germline V gene data show CDR1 as SGHNT and CDR2 as YYREEE (reference sequence). This CDR3 is 17 amino acids long. Sequenced by immunoSEQ multiplex PCR; TCRdb stores in-frame clones only, minus some. The top ten clones hold approximately 1.5% of a sample with roughly 60,000 clones, 92% of them seen once. The J gene is TRBJ2-6, the V gene TRBV5-4; TRBD2 might be the D (6 bases). This receptor was identified in a female donor with multiple sclerosis, enrolled in a pregnancy study. Sample: peripheral blood, taken in the second trimester of pregnancy. The CDR3 nucleotides read TGTGCCAGCAGCGCGGGATCCCGAGGCTCTGGGGCCAACGTCCTGACTTTC. Protein product: CASSAGSRGSGANVLTF.